This section outlines one T cell receptor beta chain sequence together with its context. Its cognate antigen is unknown. The record originates from a study of T cell responses to AZD1222 COVID-19 vaccine. The study's findings and limits: Among AZD1222 vaccinees, only six or seven were seropositive at baseline. Two AZD1222 doses significantly raised spike-specific TCR breadth and depth over controls. In all cases, repertoires were sampled only after the peak T cell response.

The trim removed 5 bases at V and 0 bases at J, leaving 6 bases unmatched. CDR3 length equals 16 residues. Per germline, CDR1 SEHNR and CDR2 FQNEAQ (reference sequence). Produced via immunoSEQ multiplex PCR; TCRdb's table is partial and in-frame only. This sample has roughly 120,000 clones, with about 90% found just once. The sample was peripheral blood, taken on day 0 of AZD1222 vaccination. The chain couples TRBV7-9 to TRBJ1-4; 7 nucleotides line up with TRBD1. This TCR derives from an adult in good health. The CDR3 DNA is TGTGCCAGCAGCCAACGACAGGGATCAACTAATGAAAAACTGTTTTTT. It specifies CASSQRQGSTNEKLFF.